The 24 T cell receptor beta chains listed next were all sequenced from one sample in a study of Graves' ophthalmopathy and Graves' hyperthyroidism. Using RNA transcripts, the TCR beta CDR3 regions were amplified. First-round RT-PCR used HTBI primers; second-round multiplex PCR followed. TCRdb analysed the multiplex PCR reads with MiXCR anew, one entry per CDR3 protein. The table has some 170,000 distinct CDR3 sequences, 30% to 45% seen once. Material: peripheral blood. The receptor set was obtained from a man younger than 45 with Graves' ophthalmopathy.

This clonotype was recorded many times. The V and J genes are TRBV28 and TRBJ2-2; D perhaps matches TRBD2 (5 bases). Trimming removed 3 bases from V and 6 bases from J, with 17 bases in between. The CDR3 covers 16 residues. Germline V gives CDR1 MDHEN, CDR2 SYDVKM. Here the CDR3 reads CASSLSRDRPSGELFF. DNA of the CDR3: TGTGCCAGCAGTTTGTCCCGGGATCGACCGTCCGGGGAGCTGTTTTTT.

This chain connects TRBV6-2 or TRBV6-3 to TRBJ1-1; no clear D. V was shortened by 2 bases and J by 8 bases, with 9 bases between the two germline ends. The CDR3 loop spans 12 amino acids. CDR1 is MNHEY, CDR2 SVGEGT, per germline. The DNA for the CDR3 is TGTGCCAGCAGTTACATGAAGAACGAAGCTTTCTTT. It codes for CASSYMKNEAFF.

This clonotype occurred a few times. The gene calls are TRBV28 and TRBJ2-7, with 7 bases matching TRBD1. V was pared by 5 bases and J by 5 bases, with 9 bases of the junction left unmatched. This CDR3 comprises 14 residues. CDR1 is MDHEN and CDR2 is SYDVKM in the germline V gene. In DNA, the CDR3 is TGTGCCAGCAGTCTGACAGGGAAGGACGACGAGCAGTACTTC. Protein sequence: CASSLTGKDDEQYF.

This clonotype has at least ten counts. The chain uses TRBV19 and TRBJ2-4; D call uncertain. Looked up from germline, CDR1 is LNHDA and CDR2 is SQIVND (reference sequence). The CDR3 extends over 12 amino acids. V lost 5 bases and J lost 3, with 5 bases in between. CDR3: CASSVVKNIQYF. CDR3 in DNA: TGTGCCAGTAGTGTGGTCAAAAACATTCAGTACTTC. Full variable domain (rest looked up from reference TRBV19 and TRBJ2-4): DGGITQSPKYLFRKEGQNVTLSCEQNLNHDAMYWYRQDPGQGLRLIYYSQIVNDFQKGDIAEGYSVSREKKESFPLTVTSAQKNPTAFYLCASSVVKNIQYFGAGTRLSVL.

The chain carries TRBV6-1 and TRBJ2-2; D perhaps matches TRBD2 (5 bases). This CDR3 comprises 14 residues. V lost 7 bases to trimming and J lost 4 bases, with 13 bases between them. Germline CDR1 MNHNS, CDR2 SASEGT. Here the CDR3 DNA reads TGTGCCAGCATAAGGGAACGGGGCACCGGGGAGCTGTTTTTT. Its protein product is CASIRERGTGELFF.

This clonotype appeared many times. The J gene is TRBJ2-2, the V gene TRBV7-9, with TRBD2 as a possible D gene (6 bases). V lost 5 bases and J lost 1, with 11 bases in between. This CDR3 spans 15 amino acids. CDR1 and CDR2 from the germline V gene are SEHNR and FQNEAQ (reference sequence). This CDR3 reads CASSQGGRNTGELFF. CDR3 bases: TGTGCCAGCAGCCAGGGAGGCAGGAACACCGGGGAGCTGTTTTTT.

The chain recombines TRBV12-3 or TRBV12-4 with TRBJ2-5; D is possibly TRBD1 or TRBD2 (5 bases each). The length of the CDR3 is 17 residues. Trimming left V 5 bases short and J 3 bases short, with 22 bases between. Here the CDR3 DNA reads TGTGCCAGCAGTCCAAGTGCCGGGGCCGCCATGGAAGAGACCCAGTACTTC. Translating it yields CASSPSAGAAMEETQYF.

The chain is built from TRBV25-1 and TRBJ2-7; 9 bases are shared with TRBD1. The CDR3 has 15 amino acids. The trim removed 3 bases at V and 2 bases at J, leaving 5 bases unmatched. CDR1 is MGHDK, CDR2 SYGVNS, per germline. The CDR3 region is CASSDMDRGTYEQYF. Written as DNA, the CDR3 is TGTGCCAGCAGTGATATGGACAGGGGTACCTACGAGCAGTACTTC.

This clonotype was counted ten times or more. This chain connects TRBV20-1 to TRBJ2-5; 10 positions match TRBD2. This CDR3 has 15 amino acids. V shed 5 bases and J 6 bases; nucleotides not matched to a gene: 12. Germline assignment: CDR1 DFQATT and CDR2 SNEGSKA (reference sequence). CDR3 sequence: CSAFAAGGPSKTQYF. The CDR3 coding sequence is TGCAGTGCTTTTGCAGCGGGAGGGCCCTCTAAGACCCAGTACTTC.

This clonotype was found once. The chain has TRBV6-1 and TRBJ2-7; 9 nucleotides match TRBD2. CDR1 is MNHNS, CDR2 SASEGT, per germline. Unmatched junction bases numbered 10, after V lost 8 bases and J lost 2 bases. There are 15 residues in the CDR3. CDR3 sequence: CASSVGREGPYEQYF. CDR3 nucleotide sequence: TGTGCCAGCTCCGTGGGGCGGGAGGGGCCCTACGAGCAGTACTTC.

This clonotype showed up many times. J is TRBJ1-2 and V is TRBV27; D is undetermined. Germline values: CDR1 MNHEY, CDR2 SMNVEV (reference sequence). This CDR3 is 12 amino acids long. The germline V and J ends were trimmed by 5 bases and 0 bases, with 4 bases remaining between them. CDR3 in amino acids: CASSPPNYGYTF. DNA of the CDR3: TGTGCCAGCAGTCCCCCTAACTATGGCTACACCTTC.

This clonotype was counted many times. The chain links TRBV7-8 to TRBJ1-1, with TRBD1 matching over 10 bases. With 5 bases clipped from V and 3 bases from J, the junction kept 9 bases outside the gene matches. The CDR3 covers 16 residues. In germline, CDR1 is SGHVS, CDR2 FQNEAQ. The CDR3 loop is CASSPGDRGFDTEAFF. The CDR3 nucleotides read TGTGCCAGCAGCCCGGGGGACAGGGGTTTCGACACTGAAGCTTTCTTT.

V is TRBV6-2 or TRBV6-3 and J is TRBJ2-7, with TRBD2 matching over 15 bases. J gave up 3 bases and V 8 bases, and 14 bases lay outside the gene matches. CDR3 size: 18 residues. CDR1 MNHEY and CDR2 SVGEGT come from the germline V gene. CDR3 coding DNA: TGTGCCAGCGGATTTCGGACTAGCGGGAGGGCCTGGTACTACGAGCAGTACTTC. Amino acids: CASGFRTSGRAWYYEQYF.

The rearrangement joins TRBV6-1 to TRBJ1-6, with TRBD1 as a possible D gene (5 bases). The CDR3 contains 16 residues. Germline V gene data show CDR1 as MNHNS and CDR2 as SASEGT. Trimming stripped 4 bases from V and 0 bases from J, with 10 bases between. This chain's CDR3 is CASSANGGSYNSPLHF. CDR3 DNA: TGTGCCAGCAGTGCTAATGGGGGCTCCTATAATTCACCCCTCCACTTT.

This clonotype appeared many times. The junction departs from the called germline gene at one end, perhaps through a read error. The chain carries TRBV30 and TRBJ1-2; D might be TRBD1 (5 bases). The V gene's germline CDR1 is GTSNPN and CDR2 SVGIG (reference sequence). The CDR3 covers 13 residues. This CDR3 is CARRDTGAYGYTF. DNA for the CDR3: TGTGCCCGGAGGGATACCGGGGCCTATGGCTACACCTTC.

The chain combines TRBV27 with TRBJ1-1, with D hard to call. The CDR3 is 11 residues long. Germline values: CDR1 MNHEY, CDR2 SMNVEV (reference sequence). Trimming removed 3 bases from V and 10 bases from J, with 9 bases in between. The CDR3 DNA reads TGTGCCAGCAGTTTCTTGGGTATAGCTTTCTTT. This sequence encodes CASSFLGIAFF.

This clonotype was seen many times. V usage is TRBV28 and J usage is TRBJ1-5, with a tentative D call TRBD1 (5 bases). This CDR3 comprises 15 residues. The germline gives CDR1 MDHEN, CDR2 SYDVKM. V was clipped by 8 bases and J by 6 bases, with 20 bases between them. The CDR3 spells CASSLGRGVGQPQHF. The DNA for the CDR3 is TGTGCCAGCTCCCTAGGAAGGGGTGTCGGTCAGCCCCAGCATTTT. Together with reference TRBV28 and TRBJ1-5, the CDR3 gives the full variable domain: DVKVTQSSRYLVKRTGEKVFLECVQDMDHENMFWYRQDPGLGLRLIYFSYDVKMKEKGDIPEGYSVSREKKERFSLILESASTNQTSMYLCASSLGRGVGQPQHFGDGTRLSIL.

This clonotype was observed many times. The V call is TRBV30, the J call TRBJ1-3; no clear D. Germline V gene sequence: CDR1 GTSNPN, CDR2 SVGIG (reference sequence). The CDR3 loop spans 13 amino acids. Trimming removed 4 bases at V and 2 bases at J, with 9 bases between. CDR3 coding DNA: TGTGCCTGGACTCTGGGCACTGGAAACACCATATATTTT. Amino acids: CAWTLGTGNTIYF.

This clonotype was picked up many times. This chain links TRBV12-3 or TRBV12-4 with TRBJ2-7; 9 nucleotides agree with TRBD1. The CDR3 length is 15 residues. Losses at the gene ends were 5 bases for V and 2 bases for J; bases not matched to a gene: 7. The CDR3: CASSPHGTGPYEQYF. In DNA, the CDR3 is TGTGCCAGCAGTCCTCACGGGACAGGGCCCTACGAGCAGTACTTC.

Ten or more counts support this clonotype. The chain employs TRBV7-3 and TRBJ1-1; D is uncertain. The CDR3 contains 14 residues. Trimming took 1 base from V and 1 from J, leaving 7 bases between them. Per germline, CDR1 SGHTA and CDR2 FQGTGA. The CDR3 protein is CASSLNGRNTEAFF. CDR3 DNA sequence: TGTGCCAGCAGCTTAAACGGTAGGAACACTGAAGCTTTCTTT.

This clonotype was observed a single time. The V gene is TRBV12-3 or TRBV12-4, the J gene TRBJ2-7; D might be TRBD2 (5 bases). V dropped 6 bases and J dropped 2 bases, with 14 bases sitting between them. This CDR3 region has 14 residues. In DNA form, the CDR3 reads TGTGCCAGCAGCCCTAGAAGAGGGCCCTACGAGCAGTACTTC. Its translation is CASSPRRGPYEQYF.

The rearrangement uses TRBV2 and TRBJ2-4; D unclear. Germline V CDR1 and CDR2: SNHLY, FYNNEI. The CDR3 contains 16 residues. The V and J ends lost 1 base and 2 bases respectively, with 12 bases between them. CDR3: CASSEGAAWSKNIQYF. The CDR3, as DNA: TGTGCCAGCAGTGAAGGGGCAGCATGGTCCAAAAACATTCAGTACTTC.

This clonotype was seen many times. The genes are TRBV12-3 or TRBV12-4 and TRBJ1-2, with 11 bases lining up with TRBD1. Losses at the gene ends were 1 base for V and 8 bases for J; bases not matched to a gene: 9. This CDR3 has 16 residues. The CDR3 DNA is TGTGCCAGCAGTTTAGACCCTGGGACAGGGGGAGGGGGCTACACCTTC. Translating gives CASSLDPGTGGGGYTF.

This clonotype showed up many times. The V call is TRBV6-4, the J call TRBJ2-7; 11 nucleotides agree with TRBD2. V lost 6 bases, J lost 1 base, and 5 bases stayed unmatched. Per germline, CDR1 MRHNA and CDR2 SNTAGT. The CDR3 has 15 amino acids. The CDR3 DNA follows: TGTGCCAGCAGCATCCTAGCGGGAGGATCCTACGAGCAGTACTTC. It translates to CASSILAGGSYEQYF.